Following are 10 T cell receptor beta chains from one sample sequenced in a study of T cell responses to AZD1222 COVID-19 vaccine. Profiling relied on immunoSEQ multiplex PCR, and the TCRdb table lists in-frame clones only, not all of them. The data contain over 70,000 clones, roughly 86% of them singletons. The sequences come from peripheral blood, collected on day 0 of AZD1222 vaccination. The receptors were gathered from an adult in good health.

The genes are TRBV28 and TRBJ1-5; D may be TRBD1 (6 bases). Per the germline V gene, CDR1 is MDHEN and CDR2 is SYDVKM. There are 15 residues in the CDR3. Trimming left V 6 bases short and J 3 bases short, with 15 bases between. CDR3 coding DNA: TGTGCCAGCAGCGAACTAAGGGGGGCCAATCAGCCCCAGCATTTT. Residues: CASSELRGANQPQHF.

The rearrangement joins TRBV6-2 or TRBV6-3 to TRBJ2-7; tentative D call: TRBD1 (5 bases). Trimming stripped 0 bases from V and 4 bases from J, with 10 bases between. CDR3 length: 14 residues. Germline V gene sequence: CDR1 MNHEY, CDR2 SVGEGT. The CDR3 sequence is CASSYSGARYEQYF. The CDR3 nucleotides are TGTGCCAGCAGTTACTCAGGGGCGCGTTACGAGCAGTACTTC.

The V gene is TRBV19, the J gene TRBJ1-2; 9 bases line up with TRBD1. Trimming took 5 bases from V and 11 from J; bases not matched to a gene: 9. Germline V gives CDR1 LNHDA, CDR2 SQIVND (reference sequence). The CDR3 loop spans 13 amino acids. The CDR3 DNA reads as TGTGCCAGTAGTGCCTCACAGGGGGCGAGTTACACCTTC. This translates into CASSASQGASYTF.

V is TRBV24-1 and J is TRBJ2-1; the D is unclear. CDR3 length: 16 residues. Germline CDR1 KGHDR, CDR2 SFDVKD. Trimming cost V 4 bases and J 0 bases, with 12 bases left between them. This CDR3 is CATSDRSLSSYNEQFF. CDR3 sequence (DNA): TGTGCCACCAGTGACCGAAGTTTGAGCTCCTACAATGAGCAGTTCTTC.

The chain joins TRBV28 to TRBJ1-2, with a weak D call TRBD1 (6 bases). This CDR3 is 15 amino acids long. V dropped 5 bases and J dropped 3 bases, with 16 bases sitting between them. Looked up from germline, CDR1 is MDHEN and CDR2 is SYDVKM. CDR3 nucleotide sequence: TGTGCCAGCAGTGCCCCCGGGGAGGGGGACTATGGCTACACCTTC. This encodes CASSAPGEGDYGYTF.

The chain is built from TRBV28 and TRBJ2-3; TRBD1 aligns across 9 bases. The V gene's germline CDR1 is MDHEN and CDR2 SYDVKM. The CDR3 loop spans 17 amino acids. J was trimmed by 2 bases and V by 3 bases; bases with no gene match: 9. CDR3 sequence reads: CASSLGQGLAITDTQYF. The CDR3 DNA sequence: TGTGCCAGCAGTTTGGGACAGGGTCTAGCGATCACAGATACGCAGTATTTT.

This sequence joins TRBV20-1 and TRBJ2-1; D is unclear. This CDR3 has 11 residues. In germline, CDR1 is DFQATT, CDR2 SNEGSKA (reference sequence). Trimming took off 0 bases at V and 12 bases at J, with 9 bases between the two ends. The CDR3: CSARDHPAQFF. The CDR3 DNA follows: TGCAGTGCTAGAGATCATCCGGCGCAGTTCTTC.

The genes are TRBV5-1 and TRBJ2-3, with 15 bases fitting TRBD2. Germline CDR1 SGHRS, CDR2 YFSETQ. This CDR3 is 19 amino acids long. Trimming cost V 2 bases and J 3 bases; bases outside gene matches: 10. Here the CDR3 DNA reads TGCGCCAGCAGCTTAAGCCCGGGACTAGCGGGAGGTAGGACAGATACGCAGTATTTT. Amino acids: CASSLSPGLAGGRTDTQYF.

The chain is built from TRBV19 and TRBJ1-4, with D uncertain. Trimming left V 3 bases short and J 0 bases short, with 14 bases between. Germline V lookup: CDR1 LNHDA, CDR2 SQIVND (reference sequence). The CDR3 length is 17 residues. CDR3 loop: CASSIYESRATNEKLFF. CDR3 in DNA: TGTGCCAGTAGTATTTATGAATCCCGGGCAACTAATGAAAAACTGTTTTTT.

The chain employs TRBV20-1 and TRBJ2-5; no reliable D call. V lost 3 bases and J 2 bases, leaving 4 bases between the germline ends. CDR1 DFQATT and CDR2 SNEGSKA come from the germline V gene (reference sequence). The length of the CDR3 is 11 residues. The CDR3 DNA follows: TGCAGTGCTAGGGGGCAAGAGACCCAGTACTTC. Translation gives CSARGQETQYF.